This TCR beta chain was profiled in a study of blood T cell repertoires in COVID-19. Study information: From the United States, Italy and Spain came samples of acute and convalescent COVID-19.

This CDR3 has 20 residues. CDR1 SGDLS and CDR2 YYNGEE come from the germline V gene. Regarding this clone: One junction end does not reproduce the germline sequence, and a read error may be involved.

In the authors' workflow: Nucleated cell counts were estimated from reference gene primer amplification. Only in-frame clones appear in the TCRdb table, and some are missing; sequencing was by immunoSEQ multiplex PCR. That table is the source of V, J and clone size, and D and trimming were worked out from the DNA. In the table there are about 190,000 clones, roughly nine tenths of which are singletons. The clonotype originates from a man between 25 and 39 years old with acute or convalescent COVID-19. This chain connects TRBV9 to TRBJ2-1; 7 bases line up with TRBD2. The source material was peripheral blood. CDR3 DNA sequence: TGTGCCAGCAGCCCACCTCGAACGCTTTGGCGGGAGATCTCCGACAATGAGCAGTTCTTC. Translation gives CASSPPRTLWREISDNEQFF.